These 10 T cell receptor beta chains were sequenced from one sample in a study of T cells after yellow fever vaccination. TCRdb independently ran MiXCR on the 5' RACE reads; one entry per CDR3 protein. The sample contains 120,000 or so distinct CDR3 sequences, roughly 15% of which appear only once. The specimen comprised CD8+ T cells sorted from PBMCs, sampled 5 days after the yellow fever booster vaccination. Receptor source: a man aged 18 to 35 who received the YFV17D yellow fever vaccine.

There are many counts of this clonotype. J is TRBJ2-1 and V is TRBV27; 12 positions agree with TRBD2. Trimming took 2 bases from V and 4 from J; bases not matched to a gene: 0. CDR3 length: 15 amino acids. Germline V gives CDR1 MNHEY, CDR2 SMNVEV (reference sequence). Here the CDR3 reads CASSLLAGGYNEQFF. DNA for the CDR3: TGTGCCAGCAGTTTACTAGCGGGGGGGTACAATGAGCAGTTCTTC.

This clonotype showed up just a few times. The V and J genes are TRBV7-9 and TRBJ2-7; D uncertain. The CDR3 is 13 residues long. V gave up 5 bases and J gave up 1 base, with 9 bases separating them. From germline, CDR1 is SEHNR and CDR2 FQNEAQ (reference sequence). The CDR3 protein is CASSAQESYEQYV. Here the CDR3 DNA reads TGTGCCAGCAGCGCCCAGGAGTCCTACGAGCAGTACGTC.

This clonotype showed up just a few times. V is TRBV14 and J is TRBJ2-7; 7 positions agree with TRBD2. The junction had 8 bases not matched to a gene; V was cut back by 4 bases and J by 2 bases. Germline assignment: CDR1 SGHDN and CDR2 FVKESK. The CDR3 spans 15 residues. As DNA, the CDR3 is TGTGCCAGCAGCCCCATGGGGGGGGTGACCTACGAGCAGTACTTC. Translated: CASSPMGGVTYEQYF.

The chain carries TRBV4-3 and TRBJ2-3, with TRBD2 identical over 13 bases. Germline trimming cut 2 bases from V and 5 bases from J; bases unmatched to any gene: 7. Germline assignment: CDR1 LGHNA and CDR2 YSLEER. The CDR3 is 17 amino acids. CDR3 amino acids: CASSQYIGTSGEDTQYF. CDR3 bases: TGCGCCAGCAGCCAATACATTGGGACTAGCGGGGAAGATACGCAGTATTTT.

A few counts support this clonotype. This chain links TRBV7-8 with TRBJ2-5; 11 bases align to TRBD2. This CDR3 is built from 15 residues. Germline V gives CDR1 SGHVS, CDR2 FQNEAQ. The trim removed 2 bases at V and 1 base at J, leaving 0 bases unmatched. In nucleotides, the CDR3 is TGTGCCAGCAGCTTACTAGCGGGGGGCCAAGAGACCCAGTACTTC. It codes for CASSLLAGGQETQYF.

In its sample, this clonotype was seen a few times. The rearrangement links TRBV7-9 to TRBJ2-7; 7 bases are shared with TRBD2. The J segment lost 4 bases and the V segment lost 3 bases, leaving 9 bases of the junction unmatched. The CDR3 has 15 amino acids. Per germline, CDR1 SEHNR and CDR2 FQNEAQ (reference sequence). CDR3 residues: CASSFQGRGPYEQYV. The CDR3, as DNA: TGTGCCAGCAGCTTCCAAGGGAGGGGTCCTTACGAGCAGTACGTC.

The chain has TRBV3-1 and TRBJ2-3; D is ambiguous. The CDR3 has 17 residues. Trimming took 1 base from V and 2 from J, leaving 16 bases between them. Germline CDR1 and CDR2: LGHDT and YNNKEL (reference sequence). DNA of the CDR3: TGTGCCAGCAGCCAAGGATTTAAGGCTTCTTCCACAGATACGCAGTATTTT. Its protein product is CASSQGFKASSTDTQYF.

For the CDR3, the DNA is TGTGCCACCCGCCGGGGGGAAGGAACTGAAGCTTTCTTT. Translation: CATRRGEGTEAFF. The chain uses TRBV2 and TRBJ1-1; tentative D call: TRBD1 (5 bases). CDR1 is SNHLY, CDR2 FYNNEI, per germline. The CDR3 is 13 residues long. V dropped 10 bases and J dropped 5 bases, with 17 bases sitting between them. Using reference TRBV2 and TRBJ1-1 for the parts outside the CDR3, the full variable domain is EPEVTQTPSHQVTQMGQEVILRCVPISNHLYFYWYRQILGQKVEFLVSFYNNEISEKSEIFDDQFSVERPDGSNFTLKIRSTKLEDSAMYFCATRRGEGTEAFFGQGTRLTVV.

This clonotype was detected a few times. This chain joins TRBV5-1 and TRBJ1-2; TRBD1 might be the D (5 bases). Trimming left V 3 bases short and J 1 base short, with 7 bases between. The CDR3 length is 13 residues. The germline V gene encodes CDR1 SGHRS and CDR2 YFSETQ. CDR3 sequence (DNA): TGCGCCAGCAGCTCGGACAATAACTATGGCTACACCTTC. This translates into CASSSDNNYGYTF.

This clonotype was detected a few times. The chain joins TRBV7-2 to TRBJ1-1, with D possibly matching TRBD1 (6 bases). V was clipped by 6 bases and J by 6 bases, with 14 bases between them. The CDR3 spans 13 residues. Germline CDR1 SGHTA, CDR2 FQGNSA. DNA of the CDR3: TGTGCCAGCAGTTATCGGACAGTCCCTGAAGCTTTCTTT. Translating gives CASSYRTVPEAFF.